The T cell receptor beta chain described here comes from a study of T-cell reconstitution after alpha-beta-depleted transplantation in children. During its preparation, the TCRbeta library received unique molecular identifiers. TCRdb re-derived calls from the PCR reads in MiXCR, one entry per CDR3 protein. The table has approximately 210,000 distinct CDR3 sequences, about 15% seen once. This clonotype was seen a few times. Its specificity is not known. Study-wide results and limits: T cells produced anew were the main source of T-cell counts and diversity one year after transplant.

CDR1 and CDR2 (germline): DFQATT, SNEGSKA (reference sequence). V lost 3 bases and J lost 6, with 6 bases in between. The CDR3 consists of 11 residues. The J gene is TRBJ2-1, the V gene TRBV20-1, with unresolved D. The receptor was derived from a male patient between 2 and 9 years old who had a stem cell transplant for acute lymphoblastic leukemia, so the T cells may come from the graft donor. The sequencing here drew on PBMCs, mostly from graft donor cells, taken 360 days after TCRalphabeta/CD19-depleted stem cell transplant. The CDR3 DNA reads as TGCAGTGCTAGGGTGACCAATGAGCAGTTCTTC. Translating gives CSARVTNEQFF.